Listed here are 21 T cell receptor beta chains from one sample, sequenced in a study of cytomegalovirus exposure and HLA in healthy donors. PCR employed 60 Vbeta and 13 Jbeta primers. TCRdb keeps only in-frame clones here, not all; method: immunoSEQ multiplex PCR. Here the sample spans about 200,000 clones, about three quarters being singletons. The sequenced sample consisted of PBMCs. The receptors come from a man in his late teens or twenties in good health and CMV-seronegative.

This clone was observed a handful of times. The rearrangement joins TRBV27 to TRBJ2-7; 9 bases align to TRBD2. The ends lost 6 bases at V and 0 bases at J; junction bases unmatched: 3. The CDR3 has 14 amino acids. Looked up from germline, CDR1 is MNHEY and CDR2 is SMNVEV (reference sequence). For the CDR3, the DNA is TGTGCCAGCAGGTTTAGCGGGAGCTCCTACGAGCAGTACTTC. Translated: CASRFSGSSYEQYF.

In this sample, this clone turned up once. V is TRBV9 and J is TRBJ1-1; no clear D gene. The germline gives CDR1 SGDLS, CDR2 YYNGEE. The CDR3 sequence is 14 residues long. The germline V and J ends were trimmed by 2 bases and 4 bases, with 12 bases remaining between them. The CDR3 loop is CASSVGGHLTEAFF. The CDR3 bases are TGTGCCAGCAGCGTGGGAGGGCACCTCACTGAAGCTTTCTTT.

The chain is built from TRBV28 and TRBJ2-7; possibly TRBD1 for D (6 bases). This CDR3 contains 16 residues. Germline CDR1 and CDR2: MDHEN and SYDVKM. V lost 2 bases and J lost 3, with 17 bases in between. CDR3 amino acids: CASSLAGQGKIYEQYF. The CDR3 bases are TGTGCCAGCAGTTTAGCAGGCCAGGGGAAGATCTACGAGCAGTACTTC.

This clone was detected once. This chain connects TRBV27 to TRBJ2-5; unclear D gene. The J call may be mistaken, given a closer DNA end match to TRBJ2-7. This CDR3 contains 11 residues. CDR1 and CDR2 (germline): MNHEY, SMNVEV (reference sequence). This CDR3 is CASRSEYEQYF. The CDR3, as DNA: TGTGCCAGCAGGAGTGAGTACGAGCAGTACTTC.

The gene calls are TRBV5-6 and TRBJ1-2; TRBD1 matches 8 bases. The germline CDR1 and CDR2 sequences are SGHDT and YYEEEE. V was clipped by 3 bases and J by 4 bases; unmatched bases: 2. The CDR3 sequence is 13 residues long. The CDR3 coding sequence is TGTGCCAGCAGCTACGGACAGGGCTATGGCTACACCTTC. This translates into CASSYGQGYGYTF.

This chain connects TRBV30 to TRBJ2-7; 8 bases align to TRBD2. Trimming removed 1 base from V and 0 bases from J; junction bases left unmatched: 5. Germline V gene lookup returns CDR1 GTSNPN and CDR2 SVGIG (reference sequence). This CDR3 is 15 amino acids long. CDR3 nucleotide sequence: TGTGCCTGGAGTGGAGGACTAGCTATCTCCTACGAGCAGTACTTC. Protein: CAWSGGLAISYEQYF.

The CDR3 region is CASSLAGGLPDTQYF. For the CDR3, the DNA is TGTGCCAGCAGCTTAGCGGGAGGACTCCCAGATACGCAGTATTTT. This chain links TRBV13 with TRBJ2-3; TRBD2 matches at 7 bases. This CDR3 region has 15 residues. Germline CDR1 reads PRHDT; CDR2 reads FYEKMQ (reference sequence). V was clipped by 1 base and J by 4 bases; unmatched bases: 5. The entire variable domain, with the rest obtained from reference TRBV13 and TRBJ2-3, is as follows: AAGVIQSPRHLIKEKRETATLKCYPIPRHDTVYWYQQGPGQDPQFLISFYEKMQSDKGSIPDRFSAQQFSDYHSELNMSSLELGDSALYFCASSLAGGLPDTQYFGPGTRLTVL.

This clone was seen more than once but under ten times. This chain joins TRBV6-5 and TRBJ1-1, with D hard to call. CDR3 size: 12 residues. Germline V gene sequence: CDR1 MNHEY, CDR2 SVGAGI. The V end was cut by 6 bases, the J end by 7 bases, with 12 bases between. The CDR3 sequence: CASSNDGIEAFF. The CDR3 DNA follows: TGTGCCAGCAGCAACGACGGGATTGAAGCTTTCTTT.

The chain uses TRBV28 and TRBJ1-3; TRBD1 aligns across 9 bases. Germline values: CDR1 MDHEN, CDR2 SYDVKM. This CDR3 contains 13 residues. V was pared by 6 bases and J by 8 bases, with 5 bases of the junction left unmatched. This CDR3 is CASSRDRDDTIYF. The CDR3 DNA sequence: TGTGCCAGCAGCAGGGACAGGGATGACACCATATATTTT.

The CDR3 loop reads CASSYRGQGTYGYTF. The DNA of the CDR3 is TGTGCCAGCAGTTACCGGGGACAGGGGACCTATGGCTACACCTTC. The rearrangement links TRBV6-5 to TRBJ1-2; TRBD1 matches at 10 bases. V lost 2 bases and J lost 4; bases outside the gene matches: 4. Germline V gives CDR1 MNHEY, CDR2 SVGAGI. The length of the CDR3 is 15 residues.

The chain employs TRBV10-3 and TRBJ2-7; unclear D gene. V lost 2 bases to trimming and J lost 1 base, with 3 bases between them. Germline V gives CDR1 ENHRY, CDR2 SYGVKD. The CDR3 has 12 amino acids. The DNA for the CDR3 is TGTGCCATCAGTGAGACATCCTACGAGCAGTACTTC. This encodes CAISETSYEQYF.

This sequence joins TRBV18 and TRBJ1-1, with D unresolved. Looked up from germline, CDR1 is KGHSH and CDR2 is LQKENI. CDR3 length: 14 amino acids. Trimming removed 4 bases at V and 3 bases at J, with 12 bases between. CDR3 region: CASSRPVEDTEAFF. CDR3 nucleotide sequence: TGTGCCAGCTCACGGCCAGTAGAGGACACTGAAGCTTTCTTT.

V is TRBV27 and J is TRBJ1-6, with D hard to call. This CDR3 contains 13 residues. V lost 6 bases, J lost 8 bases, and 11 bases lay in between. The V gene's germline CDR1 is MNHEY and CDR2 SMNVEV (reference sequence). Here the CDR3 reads CASSPRWYSPLHF. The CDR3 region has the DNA TGTGCCAGCAGCCCGCGGTGGTATTCACCCCTCCACTTT.

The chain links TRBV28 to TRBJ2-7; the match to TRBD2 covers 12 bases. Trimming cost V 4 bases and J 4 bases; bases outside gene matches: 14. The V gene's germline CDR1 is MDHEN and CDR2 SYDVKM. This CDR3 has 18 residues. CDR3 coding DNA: TGTGCCAGCAGTTCCCGACTAGCGGGAGAAGTTAGTATTTACGAGCAGTACTTC. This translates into CASSSRLAGEVSIYEQYF.

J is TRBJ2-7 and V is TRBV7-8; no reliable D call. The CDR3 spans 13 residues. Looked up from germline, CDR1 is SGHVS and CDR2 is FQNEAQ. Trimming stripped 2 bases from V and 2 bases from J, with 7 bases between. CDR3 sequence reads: CASSLWLAYEQYF. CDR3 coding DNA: TGTGCCAGCAGCTTATGGCTAGCCTACGAGCAGTACTTC.

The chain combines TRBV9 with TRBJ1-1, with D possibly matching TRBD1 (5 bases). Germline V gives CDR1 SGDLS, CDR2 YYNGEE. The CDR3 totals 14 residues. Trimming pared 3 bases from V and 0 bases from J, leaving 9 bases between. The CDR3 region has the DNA TGTGCCAGCAGCGGAGCAGGGATGAACACTGAAGCTTTCTTT. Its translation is CASSGAGMNTEAFF.

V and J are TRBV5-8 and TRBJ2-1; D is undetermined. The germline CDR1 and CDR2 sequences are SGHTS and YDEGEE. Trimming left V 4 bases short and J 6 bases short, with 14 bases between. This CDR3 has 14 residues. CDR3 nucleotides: TGTGCCAGCAGCCTTTCGACCAGGATCAATGAGCAGTTCTTC. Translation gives CASSLSTRINEQFF.

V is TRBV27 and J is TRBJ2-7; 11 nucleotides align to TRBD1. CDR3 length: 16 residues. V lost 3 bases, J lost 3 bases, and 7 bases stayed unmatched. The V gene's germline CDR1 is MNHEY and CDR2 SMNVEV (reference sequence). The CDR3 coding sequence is TGTGCCAGCAGTTTCTCGTCCGGGACAGGGGGCTACGAGCAGTACTTC. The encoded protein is CASSFSSGTGGYEQYF.

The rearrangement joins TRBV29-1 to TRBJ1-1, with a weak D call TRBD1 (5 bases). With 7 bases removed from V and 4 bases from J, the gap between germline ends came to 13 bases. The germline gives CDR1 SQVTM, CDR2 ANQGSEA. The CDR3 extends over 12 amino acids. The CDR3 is CSAGGGSTEAFF. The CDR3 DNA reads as TGCAGCGCCGGGGGGGGGAGCACTGAAGCTTTCTTT.

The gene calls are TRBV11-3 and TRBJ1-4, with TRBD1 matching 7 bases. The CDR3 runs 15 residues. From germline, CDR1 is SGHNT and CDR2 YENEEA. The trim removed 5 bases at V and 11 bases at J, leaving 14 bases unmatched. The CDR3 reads CASSPPGQMDGKLFF. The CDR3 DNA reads TGTGCCAGCAGCCCTCCGGGACAGATGGACGGTAAACTGTTTTTT.

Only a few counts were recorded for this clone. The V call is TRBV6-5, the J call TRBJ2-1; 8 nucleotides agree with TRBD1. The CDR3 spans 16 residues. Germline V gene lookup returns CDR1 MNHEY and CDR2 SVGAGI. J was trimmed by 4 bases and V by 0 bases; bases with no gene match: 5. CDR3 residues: CASSYSHGQGYNEQFF. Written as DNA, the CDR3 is TGTGCCAGCAGTTACTCACACGGACAGGGATACAATGAGCAGTTCTTC.